This T cell receptor (beta chain) was observed in a study of early T cells in non-severe SARS-CoV-2 infection. Study observations and caveats: CD4 and private specificities were missed by VDJdb matching, which favored anti-spike CD8 responses.

Unique molecular identifier tags were affixed to discrete cDNA molecules. TCRdb used MiXCR to reprocess the 5' RACE reads, holding one entry per CDR3 protein. The table records about 72,000 distinct CDR3 sequences, roughly a tenth of them present only once. About this clonotype: Its specificity is not known.

The CDR3 runs 15 residues. Trimming cost V 1 base and J 3 bases, with 11 bases left between them. Germline V gene lookup returns CDR1 LNHNV and CDR2 YYDKDF (reference sequence). The genes are TRBV15 and TRBJ2-3, with D possibly being TRBD2 (5 bases). This sequence originates from an adult who was a healthcare worker with PCR-confirmed SARS-CoV-2 infection or an uninfected control (not recorded which). Sequenced material: whole blood, taken at baseline. Here the CDR3 reads CATSRARGTTDTQYF. DNA for the CDR3: TGTGCCACCAGCAGAGCACGGGGAACGACAGATACGCAGTATTTT.